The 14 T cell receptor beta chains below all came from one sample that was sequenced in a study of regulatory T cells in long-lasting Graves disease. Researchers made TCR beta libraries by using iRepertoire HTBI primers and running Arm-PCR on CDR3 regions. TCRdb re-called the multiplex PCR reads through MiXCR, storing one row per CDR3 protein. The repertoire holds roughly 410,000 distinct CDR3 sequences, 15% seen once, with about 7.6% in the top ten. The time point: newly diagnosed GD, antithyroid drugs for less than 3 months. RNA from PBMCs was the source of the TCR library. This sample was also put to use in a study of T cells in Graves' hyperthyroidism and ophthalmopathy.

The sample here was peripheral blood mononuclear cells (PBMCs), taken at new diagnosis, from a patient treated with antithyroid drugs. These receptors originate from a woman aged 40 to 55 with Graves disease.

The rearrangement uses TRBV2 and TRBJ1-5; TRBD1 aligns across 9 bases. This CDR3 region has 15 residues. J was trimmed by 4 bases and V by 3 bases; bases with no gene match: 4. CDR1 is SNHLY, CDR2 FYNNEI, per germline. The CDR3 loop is CASSDETGGNQPQHF. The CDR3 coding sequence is TGTGCCAGCAGTGACGAGACAGGGGGGAATCAGCCCCAGCATTTT.

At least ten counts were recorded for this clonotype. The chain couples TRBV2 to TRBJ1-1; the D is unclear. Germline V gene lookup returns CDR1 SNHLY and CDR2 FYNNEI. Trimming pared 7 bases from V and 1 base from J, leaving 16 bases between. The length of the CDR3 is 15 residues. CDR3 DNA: TGTGCCAGCAAAAGCTTATCCAGGCAGAACACTGAAGCTTTCTTT. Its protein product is CASKSLSRQNTEAFF.

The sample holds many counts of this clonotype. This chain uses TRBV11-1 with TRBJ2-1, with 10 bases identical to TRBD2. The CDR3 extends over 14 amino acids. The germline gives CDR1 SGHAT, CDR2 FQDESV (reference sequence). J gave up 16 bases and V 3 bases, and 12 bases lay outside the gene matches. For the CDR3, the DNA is TGTGCCAGCAGCTTCTCATACGCTAGCGGGAGCTATTTCTTC. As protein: CASSFSYASGSYFF.

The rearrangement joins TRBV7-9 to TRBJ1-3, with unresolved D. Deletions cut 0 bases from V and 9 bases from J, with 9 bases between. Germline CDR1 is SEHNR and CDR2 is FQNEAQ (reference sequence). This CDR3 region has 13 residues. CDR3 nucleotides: TGTGCCAGCAGCTTAGCGGGGAAGGGCACCATATATTTT. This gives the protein CASSLAGKGTIYF.

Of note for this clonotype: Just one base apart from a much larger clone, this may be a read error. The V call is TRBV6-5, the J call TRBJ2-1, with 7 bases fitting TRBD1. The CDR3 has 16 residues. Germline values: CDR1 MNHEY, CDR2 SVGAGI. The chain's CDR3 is CTSSYTPGQSYNEQFF. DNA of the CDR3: TGTACCAGCAGTTACACCCCGGGACAGTCATACAATGAGCAGTTCTTC.

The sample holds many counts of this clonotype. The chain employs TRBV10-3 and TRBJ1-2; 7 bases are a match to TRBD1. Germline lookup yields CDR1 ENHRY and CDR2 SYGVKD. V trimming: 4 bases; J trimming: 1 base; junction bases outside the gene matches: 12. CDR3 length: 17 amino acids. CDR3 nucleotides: TGTGCCATCAGTGGAGGTTCAGGGACAGCCTTTAACTATGGCTACACCTTC. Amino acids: CAISGGSGTAFNYGYTF.

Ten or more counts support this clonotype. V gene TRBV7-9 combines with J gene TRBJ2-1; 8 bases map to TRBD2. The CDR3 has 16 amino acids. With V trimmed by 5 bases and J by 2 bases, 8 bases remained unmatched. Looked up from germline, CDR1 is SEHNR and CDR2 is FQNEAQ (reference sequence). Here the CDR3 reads CASSRKAGVTYNEQFF. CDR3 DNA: TGTGCCAGCAGCCGTAAAGCGGGAGTCACCTACAATGAGCAGTTCTTC.

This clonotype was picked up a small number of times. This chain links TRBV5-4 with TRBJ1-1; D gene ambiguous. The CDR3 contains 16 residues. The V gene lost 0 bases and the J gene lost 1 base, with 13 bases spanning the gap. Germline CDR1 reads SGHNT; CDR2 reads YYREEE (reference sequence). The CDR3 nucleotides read TGTGCCAGCAGCTTGGGGAATGAGAGACCGAACACTGAAGCTTTCTTT. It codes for CASSLGNERPNTEAFF.

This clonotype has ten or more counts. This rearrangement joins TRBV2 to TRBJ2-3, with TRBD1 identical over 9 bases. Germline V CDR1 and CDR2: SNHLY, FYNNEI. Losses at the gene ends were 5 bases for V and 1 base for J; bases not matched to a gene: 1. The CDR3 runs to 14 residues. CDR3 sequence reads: CASSTGGGTDTQYF. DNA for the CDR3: TGTGCCAGCAGTACAGGGGGCGGCACAGATACGCAGTATTTT.

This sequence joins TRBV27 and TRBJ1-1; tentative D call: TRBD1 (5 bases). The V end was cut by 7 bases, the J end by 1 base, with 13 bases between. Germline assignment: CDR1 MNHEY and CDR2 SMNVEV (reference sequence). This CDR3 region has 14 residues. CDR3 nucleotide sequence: TGTGCCAGCACCACCCTCGGGGGGAACACTGAAGCTTTCTTT. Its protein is CASTTLGGNTEAFF.

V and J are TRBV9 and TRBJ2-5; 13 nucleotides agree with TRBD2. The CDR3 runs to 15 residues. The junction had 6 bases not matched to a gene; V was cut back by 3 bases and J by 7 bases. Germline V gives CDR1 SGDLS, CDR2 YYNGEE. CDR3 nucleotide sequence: TGTGCCAGCAGCGCGCGGACTAGCGGGAGAGCGACCCAGTACTTC. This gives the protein CASSARTSGRATQYF.

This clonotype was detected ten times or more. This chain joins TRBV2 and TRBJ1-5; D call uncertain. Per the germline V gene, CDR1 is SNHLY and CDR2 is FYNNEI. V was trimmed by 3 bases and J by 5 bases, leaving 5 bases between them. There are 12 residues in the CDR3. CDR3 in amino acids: CASSERHQPQHF. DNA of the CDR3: TGTGCCAGCAGTGAGAGGCATCAGCCCCAGCATTTT.

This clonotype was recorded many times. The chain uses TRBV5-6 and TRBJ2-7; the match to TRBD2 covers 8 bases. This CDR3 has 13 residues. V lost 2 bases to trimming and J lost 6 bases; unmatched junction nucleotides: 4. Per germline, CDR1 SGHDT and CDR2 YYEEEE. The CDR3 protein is CASSLTGGAEQYF. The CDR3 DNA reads TGTGCCAGCAGCTTAACGGGAGGGGCCGAGCAGTACTTC.

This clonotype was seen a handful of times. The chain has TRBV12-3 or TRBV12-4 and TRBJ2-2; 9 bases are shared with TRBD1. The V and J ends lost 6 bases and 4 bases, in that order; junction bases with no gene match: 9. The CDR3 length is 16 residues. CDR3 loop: CASREPGQGITGELFF. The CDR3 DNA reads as TGTGCCAGCAGAGAACCGGGACAGGGAATCACCGGGGAGCTGTTTTTT.